Reported below is one T cell receptor (beta chain). Its antigen is unidentified. These data originate in a study of blood T cells in healthy people across ages. Study-wide points: Reliance upon unsorted PBMCs precluded definitive naive versus antigen-experienced comparison. Calculation of diversity from one million T cells yielded estimates considered to be underestimates.

Combining a sample-barcoded 5' primer with a J-beta primer mix, a second PCR ran for roughly 7 to 12 cycles. From the 5' RACE reads, TCRdb called clonotypes with MiXCR, one entry per CDR3 protein. The sample yields some 900,000 distinct CDR3 sequences, around 46% seen once. They isolated at least 6 million PBMCs from each sample. Sequencing was performed on blood. The receptor comes from a young man in good health.

The CDR3 here is CASSLASRNKRGVSDEQFF. In nucleotides, the CDR3 is TGTGCCAGCAGCTTAGCGAGTCGAAACAAGCGGGGGGTCTCCGATGAGCAGTTCTTC. The chain combines TRBV7-6 with TRBJ2-1, with 9 bases aligning to TRBD2. Germline V gene lookup returns CDR1 SGHVS and CDR2 FNYEAQ. CDR3 length: 19 residues. Trimming cost V 0 bases and J 8 bases; bases outside gene matches: 17. Combining the CDR3 with reference TRBV7-6 and TRBJ2-1 gives the whole variable domain GAGVSQSPRYKVTKRGQDVALRCDPISGHVSLYWYRQALGQGPEFLTYFNYEAQQDKSGLPNDRFSAERPEGSISTLTIQRTEQRDSAMYRCASSLASRNKRGVSDEQFFGPGTRLTVL.